The rows below give T cell receptor beta chains drawn from one sample of a study of T-cell reconstitution after alpha-beta-depleted transplantation in children. TCRdb called the PCR reads again in MiXCR, with one record for every CDR3 protein. The sample lists over 200,000 distinct CDR3 sequences, around 9.5% occurring once. The sample was PBMCs from the stem cell graft donor, taken from the stem cell graft. The receptors derive from a human donor who donated a stem cell graft to a child with acute lymphoblastic leukemia. CDR3s leave out the opening cysteine and the closing phenylalanine or tryptophan. Expanded clones are given a class, and other clones once, few, many or no size at all.

j_call,clone_size,v_call,cdr3_aa
TRBJ1-1,-,TRBV6-1,ASRDGRNTEAF
TRBJ1-1,many,TRBV6-6,ASNPGTGEAF
TRBJ2-3,-,TRBV2,ASSGGAGTSGMMGTQY
TRBJ2-7,many,TRBV20-1,SARDPGTGKY
TRBJ2-3,-,TRBV5-1,ASSLGRWGAQTDTQY
TRBJ2-7,few,TRBV21-1,ASSKWTGGLEY
TRBJ2-6,-,TRBV6-1,ASSEYGWGSGANVLT
TRBJ1-6,few,TRBV6-4,ASRRSWGDIVGGPPYNSPLH
TRBJ2-7,few,TRBV5-1,ASSGGRYPYEQY
TRBJ2-1,many,TRBV19,ASSIAHVGQVYYNEQF
TRBJ2-4,-,TRBV12-3/TRBV12-4,ASREGLAKNIQY
TRBJ1-2,-,TRBV12-3/TRBV12-4,ASSFRANYGYT
TRBJ1-6,many,TRBV20-1,SASFRTPHSPLH
TRBJ1-3,few,TRBV12-3/TRBV12-4,ASRVGGSGNTIY
TRBJ1-6,-,TRBV5-1,ASSLVAGDNSPLH
TRBJ1-1,many,TRBV10-3,AIKGFNTEAF
TRBJ1-3,few,TRBV20-1,SARARGYSGNTIY
TRBJ2-1,many,TRBV6-2/TRBV6-3,ASSALAGGLNEQF
TRBJ1-1,few,TRBV12-3/TRBV12-4,ASSRGFFEDTEAF
TRBJ2-7,many,TRBV5-1,ASSLVQGVSAYEQY
TRBJ1-1,-,TRBV5-1,ASSLGGTEVLWTEAF
TRBJ1-5,few,TRBV20-1,SAPIRRGDSNNQPQH
TRBJ1-4,many,TRBV5-1,ASSDPQGSGEKLF
TRBJ2-2,many,TRBV4-3,ASSTGDNTGELF
TRBJ2-3,few,TRBV6-1,ASSLSTVPDTQY
TRBJ2-1,many,TRBV27,ASTITGTGGHEQF
TRBJ1-1,-,TRBV12-3/TRBV12-4,ASRHLSGTPNTEAF
TRBJ2-2,-,TRBV12-3/TRBV12-4,ASRRGAGELF
TRBJ2-1,many,TRBV7-8,ASSRSPSGGTYNEQF
TRBJ2-7,-,TRBV27,ASSFQGLGQTYEQY
TRBJ2-3,few,TRBV5-4,ASRTSGMGTDTQY
TRBJ2-5,-,TRBV15,ATSRDKVKTQY
TRBJ1-4,-,TRBV6-5,ASTGGEKLF
TRBJ2-3,many,TRBV21-1,ASSDGTSPDTQY
TRBJ2-7,-,TRBV5-1,ASSSLQGSFGEQY
TRBJ2-3,-,TRBV3-1,ASSQDLLGDGTDTQY
TRBJ1-5,many,TRBV20-1,SASVSGNQPQH
TRBJ2-1,many,TRBV6-2/TRBV6-3,ASRSWSSYNEQF
TRBJ2-5,-,TRBV5-1,ASSFPWAGQETQY
TRBJ1-1,-,TRBV29-1,SVPGAEAF
TRBJ1-4,few,TRBV16,ASSQQSLATNEKLF
TRBJ2-7,few,TRBV24-1,ATSDPGQGPHEQY
TRBJ1-2,-,TRBV7-2,ASSLGGDNYGYT
TRBJ1-1,many,TRBV5-1,ASSWQGMGGTEAF
TRBJ2-1,few,TRBV3-1,ASSQPPRGADISYNEQF